The TCR beta chain described here comes from a study of cytomegalovirus exposure and HLA in healthy donors. The sample holds one count of this clone. Its specificity is not known. CDR1 GTSNPN and CDR2 SVGIG come from the germline V gene (reference sequence). This CDR3 is built from 14 residues. V was pared by 3 bases and J by 1 base, with 12 bases between. Broader study findings: The classifier reportedly diagnosed cytomegalovirus status with high specificity and sensitivity. Most observed TCR sequences were rare, whereas some public TCRs were detected in many donors.

Sequencing was performed with immunoSEQ multiplex PCR; in TCRdb, only in-frame clones are kept and a portion is missing. This table holds 200,000 or so clones, more than 75% found once. The V call is TRBV30, the J call TRBJ1-1, with D perhaps matching TRBD1 (6 bases). The TCR sequence derives from a young man in good health and CMV-seropositive. Sequencing input: PBMCs. The CDR3 reads CAWSPGQPNTEAFF. The CDR3 DNA follows: TGTGCCTGGAGCCCAGGACAGCCGAACACTGAAGCTTTCTTT.